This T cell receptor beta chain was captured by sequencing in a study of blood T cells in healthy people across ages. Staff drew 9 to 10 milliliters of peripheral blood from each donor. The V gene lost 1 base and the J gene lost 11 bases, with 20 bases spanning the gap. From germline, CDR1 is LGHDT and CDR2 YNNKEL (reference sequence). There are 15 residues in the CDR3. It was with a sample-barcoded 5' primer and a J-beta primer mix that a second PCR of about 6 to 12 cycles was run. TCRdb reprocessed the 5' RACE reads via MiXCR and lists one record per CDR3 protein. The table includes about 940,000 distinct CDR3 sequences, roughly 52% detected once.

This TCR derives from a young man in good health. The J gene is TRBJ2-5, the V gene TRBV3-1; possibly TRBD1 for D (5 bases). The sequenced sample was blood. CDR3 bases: TGTGCCAGCAGCCAAGGCCAGGGATTAGGAAATGAGCAGTACTTC. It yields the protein CASSQGQGLGNEQYF.